This T cell receptor beta chain originates from a study of blood T cell repertoires in COVID-19. After removal of 7 bases from V and 4 bases from J, the junction contained 7 bases not matched to a gene. Germline V lookup: CDR1 SQVTM, CDR2 ANQGSEA. The CDR3 has 13 amino acids. In the study's own analysis: Estimation of nucleated cell counts was performed using reference gene primer amplification. Measured with immunoSEQ multiplex PCR; TCRdb has only the in-frame clones, and not every one. That table gives V, J and clone size, and the DNA gave D and trimming. The sample has 35,000 to 40,000 clones, approximately 84% seen once.

The chain recombines TRBV29-1 with TRBJ2-4, with 7 bases matching TRBD1. Sequenced sample: peripheral blood. The origin of this receptor is an elderly man with active or convalescent COVID-19. The DNA of the CDR3 is TGCAGCGCCCGGGACAGAACAAAAAACATTCAGTACTTC. Encoded protein: CSARDRTKNIQYF.